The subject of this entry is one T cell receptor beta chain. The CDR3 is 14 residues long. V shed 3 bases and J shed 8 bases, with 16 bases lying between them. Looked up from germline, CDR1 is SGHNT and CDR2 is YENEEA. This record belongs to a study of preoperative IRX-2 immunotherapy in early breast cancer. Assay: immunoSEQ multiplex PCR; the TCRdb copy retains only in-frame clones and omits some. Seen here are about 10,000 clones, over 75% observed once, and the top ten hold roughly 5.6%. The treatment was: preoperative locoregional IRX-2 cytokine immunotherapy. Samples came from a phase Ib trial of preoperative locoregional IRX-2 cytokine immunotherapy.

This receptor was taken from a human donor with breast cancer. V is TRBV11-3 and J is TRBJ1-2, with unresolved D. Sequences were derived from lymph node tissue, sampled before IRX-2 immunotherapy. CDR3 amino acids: CASSFPRETEGYTF. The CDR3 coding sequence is TGTGCCAGCAGCTTCCCCCGGGAGACGGAGGGCTACACCTTC.